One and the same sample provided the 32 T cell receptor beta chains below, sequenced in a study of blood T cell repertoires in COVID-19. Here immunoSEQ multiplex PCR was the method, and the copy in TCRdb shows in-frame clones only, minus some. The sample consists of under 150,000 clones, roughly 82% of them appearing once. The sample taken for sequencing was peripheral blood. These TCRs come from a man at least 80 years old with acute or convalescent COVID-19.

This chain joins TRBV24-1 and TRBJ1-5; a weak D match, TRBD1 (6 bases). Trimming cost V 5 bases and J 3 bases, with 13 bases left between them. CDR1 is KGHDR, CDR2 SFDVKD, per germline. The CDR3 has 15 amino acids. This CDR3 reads CATSAGQTYNQPQHF. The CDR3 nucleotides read TGTGCCACCAGTGCAGGACAGACTTACAATCAGCCCCAGCATTTT.

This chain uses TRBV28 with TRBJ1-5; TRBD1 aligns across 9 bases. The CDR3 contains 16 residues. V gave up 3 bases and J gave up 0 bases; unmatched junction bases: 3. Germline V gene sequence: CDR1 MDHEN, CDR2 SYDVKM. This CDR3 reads CASSFRDRASNQPQHF. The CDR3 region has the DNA TGTGCCAGCAGTTTCAGGGACAGGGCTAGCAATCAGCCCCAGCATTTT. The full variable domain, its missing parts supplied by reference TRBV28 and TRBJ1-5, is DVKVTQSSRYLVKRTGEKVFLECVQDMDHENMFWYRQDPGLGLRLIYFSYDVKMKEKGDIPEGYSVSREKKERFSLILESASTNQTSMYLCASSFRDRASNQPQHFGDGTRLSIL.

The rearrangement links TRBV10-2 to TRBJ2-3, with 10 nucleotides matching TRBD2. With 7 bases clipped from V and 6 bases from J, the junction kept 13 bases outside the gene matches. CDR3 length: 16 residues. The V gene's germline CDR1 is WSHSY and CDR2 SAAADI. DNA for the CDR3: TGCGCCAGCACCCGAGGGGTAGCGGGGGGATTCGATACGCAGTATTTT. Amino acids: CASTRGVAGGFDTQYF.

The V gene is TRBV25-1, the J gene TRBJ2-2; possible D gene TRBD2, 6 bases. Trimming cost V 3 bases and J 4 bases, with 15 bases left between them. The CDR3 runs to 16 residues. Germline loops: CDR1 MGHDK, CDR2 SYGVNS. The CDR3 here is CASSDARGGGTGELFF. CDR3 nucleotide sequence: TGTGCCAGCAGTGACGCCCGGGGAGGAGGCACCGGGGAGCTGTTTTTT.

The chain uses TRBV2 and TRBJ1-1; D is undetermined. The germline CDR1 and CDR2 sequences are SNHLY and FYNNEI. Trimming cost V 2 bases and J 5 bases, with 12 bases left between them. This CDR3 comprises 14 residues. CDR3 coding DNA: TGTGCCAGCAGTGAAATAACCGGGAGGACTGAAGCTTTCTTT. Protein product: CASSEITGRTEAFF.

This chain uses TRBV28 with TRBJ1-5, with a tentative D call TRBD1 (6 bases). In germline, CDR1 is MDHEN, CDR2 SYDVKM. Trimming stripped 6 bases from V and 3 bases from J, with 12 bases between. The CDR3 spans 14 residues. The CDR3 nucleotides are TGTGCCAGCAGGCAGGGGAAGTCCAATCAGCCCCAGCATTTT. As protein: CASRQGKSNQPQHF.

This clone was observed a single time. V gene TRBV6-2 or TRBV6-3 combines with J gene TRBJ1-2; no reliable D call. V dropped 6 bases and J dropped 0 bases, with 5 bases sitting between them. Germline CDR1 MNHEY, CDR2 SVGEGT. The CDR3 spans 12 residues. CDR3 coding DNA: TGTGCCAGCAGCAGAGCTAACTATGGCTACACCTTC. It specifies CASSRANYGYTF.

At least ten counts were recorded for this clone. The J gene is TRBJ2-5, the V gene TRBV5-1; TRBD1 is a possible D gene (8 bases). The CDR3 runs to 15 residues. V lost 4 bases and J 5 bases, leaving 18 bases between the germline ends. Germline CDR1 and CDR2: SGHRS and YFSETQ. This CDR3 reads CASSVGGTGGETQYF. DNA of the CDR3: TGCGCCAGCAGCGTGGGAGGGACAGGAGGGGAGACCCAGTACTTC. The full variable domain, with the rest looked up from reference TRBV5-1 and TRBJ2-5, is KAGVTQTPRYLIKTRGQQVTLSCSPISGHRSVSWYQQTPGQGLQFLFEYFSETQRNKGNFPGRFSGRQFSNSRSEMNVSTLELGDSALYLCASSVGGTGGETQYFGPGTRLLVL.

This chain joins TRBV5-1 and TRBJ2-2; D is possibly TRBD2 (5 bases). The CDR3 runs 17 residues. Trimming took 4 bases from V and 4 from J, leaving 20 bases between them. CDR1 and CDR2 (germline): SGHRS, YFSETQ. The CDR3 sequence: CASSRTGSRRTTGELFF. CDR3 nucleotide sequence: TGCGCCAGCAGCCGCACGGGGTCCCGGAGGACCACCGGGGAGCTGTTTTTT.

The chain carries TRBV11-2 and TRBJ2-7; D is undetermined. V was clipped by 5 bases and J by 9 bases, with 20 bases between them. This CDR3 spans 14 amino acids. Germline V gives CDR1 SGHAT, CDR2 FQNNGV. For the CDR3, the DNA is TGTGCCAGCAGCCCCGCCGGGTTTGGGTCCCCGCAGTACTTC. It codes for CASSPAGFGSPQYF. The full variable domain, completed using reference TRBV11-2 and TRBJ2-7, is EAGVAQSPRYKIIEKRQSVAFWCNPISGHATLYWYQQILGQGPKLLIQFQNNGVVDDSQLPKDRFSAERLKGVDSTLKIQPAKLEDSAVYLCASSPAGFGSPQYFGPGTRLTVT.

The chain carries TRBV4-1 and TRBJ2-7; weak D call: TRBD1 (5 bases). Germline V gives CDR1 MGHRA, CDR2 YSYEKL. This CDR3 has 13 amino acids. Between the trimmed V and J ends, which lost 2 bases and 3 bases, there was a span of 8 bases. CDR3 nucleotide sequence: TGCGCCAGCAGCCAAAGACAGTTCTACGAGCAGTACTTC. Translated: CASSQRQFYEQYF.

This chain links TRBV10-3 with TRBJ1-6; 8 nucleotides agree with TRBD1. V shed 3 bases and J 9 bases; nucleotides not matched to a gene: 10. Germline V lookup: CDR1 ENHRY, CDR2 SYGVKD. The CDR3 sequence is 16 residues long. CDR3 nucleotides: TGTGCCATCAGTGACTCGGGGCAGGGGGCGGGTTCACCCCTCCACTTT. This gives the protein CAISDSGQGAGSPLHF.

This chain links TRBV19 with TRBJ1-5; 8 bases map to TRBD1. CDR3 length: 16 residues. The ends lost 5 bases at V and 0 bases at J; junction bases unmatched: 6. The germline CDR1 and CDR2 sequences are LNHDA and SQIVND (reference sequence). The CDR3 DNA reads TGTGCCAGTAGTCGTCGACAGGGGAATAGCAATCAGCCCCAGCATTTT. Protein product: CASSRRQGNSNQPQHF.

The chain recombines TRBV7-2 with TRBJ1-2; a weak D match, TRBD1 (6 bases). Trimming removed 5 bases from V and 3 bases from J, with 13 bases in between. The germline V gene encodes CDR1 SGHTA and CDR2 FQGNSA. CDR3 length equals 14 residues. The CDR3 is CASSPGGAHYGYTF. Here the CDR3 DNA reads TGTGCCAGCAGCCCCGGGGGGGCGCACTATGGCTACACCTTC. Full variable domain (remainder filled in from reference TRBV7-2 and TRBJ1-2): GAGVSQSPSNKVTEKGKDVELRCDPISGHTALYWYRQSLGQGLEFLIYFQGNSAPDKSGLPSDRFSAERTGGSVSTLTIQRTQQEDSAVYLCASSPGGAHYGYTFGSGTRLTVV.

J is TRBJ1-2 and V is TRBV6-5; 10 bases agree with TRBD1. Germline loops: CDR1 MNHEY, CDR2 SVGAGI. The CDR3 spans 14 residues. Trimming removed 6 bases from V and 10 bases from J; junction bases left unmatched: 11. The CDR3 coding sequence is TGTGCCAGCAGATCCTCGGGACAGGGGCACTCCTACACCTTC. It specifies CASRSSGQGHSYTF.

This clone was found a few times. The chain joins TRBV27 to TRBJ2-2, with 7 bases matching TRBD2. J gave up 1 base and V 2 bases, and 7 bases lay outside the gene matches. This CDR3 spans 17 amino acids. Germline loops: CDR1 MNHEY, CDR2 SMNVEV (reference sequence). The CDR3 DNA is TGTGCCAGCAGTTTACGACCGGCGGGGGTGAACACCGGGGAGCTGTTTTTT. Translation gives CASSLRPAGVNTGELFF.

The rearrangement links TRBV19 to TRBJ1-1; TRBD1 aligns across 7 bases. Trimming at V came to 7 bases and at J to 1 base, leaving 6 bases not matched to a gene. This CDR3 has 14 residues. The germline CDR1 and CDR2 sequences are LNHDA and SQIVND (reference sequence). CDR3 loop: CASTPWTGNTEAFF. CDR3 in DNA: TGTGCCAGTACCCCCTGGACAGGGAACACTGAAGCTTTCTTT.

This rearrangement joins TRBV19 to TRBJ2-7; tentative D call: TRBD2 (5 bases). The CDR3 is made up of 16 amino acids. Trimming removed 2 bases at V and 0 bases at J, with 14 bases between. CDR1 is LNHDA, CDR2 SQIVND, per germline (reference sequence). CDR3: CASSIFGRRSSYEQYF. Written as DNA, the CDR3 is TGTGCCAGTAGTATATTCGGCAGGAGGAGCTCCTACGAGCAGTACTTC.

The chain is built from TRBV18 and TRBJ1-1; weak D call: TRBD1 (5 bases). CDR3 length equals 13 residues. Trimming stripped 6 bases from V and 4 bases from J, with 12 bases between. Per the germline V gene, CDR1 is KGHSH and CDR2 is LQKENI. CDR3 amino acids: CASSPTATTEAFF. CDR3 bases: TGTGCCAGCTCGCCGACAGCGACCACTGAAGCTTTCTTT.

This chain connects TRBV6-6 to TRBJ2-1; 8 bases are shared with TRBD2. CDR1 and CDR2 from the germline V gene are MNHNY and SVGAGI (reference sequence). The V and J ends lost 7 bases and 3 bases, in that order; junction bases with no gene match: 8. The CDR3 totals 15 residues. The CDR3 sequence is CASTLSGGGYNEQFF. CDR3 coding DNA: TGTGCCAGCACCTTATCCGGGGGGGGCTACAATGAGCAGTTCTTC.

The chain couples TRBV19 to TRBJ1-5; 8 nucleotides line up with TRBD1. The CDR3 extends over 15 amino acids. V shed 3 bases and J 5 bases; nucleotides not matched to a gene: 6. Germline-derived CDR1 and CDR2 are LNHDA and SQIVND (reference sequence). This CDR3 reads CASSMGGTGDQPQHF. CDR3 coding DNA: TGTGCCAGTAGTATGGGCGGGACAGGAGATCAGCCCCAGCATTTT.

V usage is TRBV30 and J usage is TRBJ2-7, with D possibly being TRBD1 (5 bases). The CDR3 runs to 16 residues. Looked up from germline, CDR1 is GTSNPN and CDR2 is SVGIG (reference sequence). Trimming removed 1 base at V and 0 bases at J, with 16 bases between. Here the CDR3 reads CAWSEGITPTSYEQYF. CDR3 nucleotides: TGTGCCTGGAGTGAGGGGATAACTCCTACCTCCTACGAGCAGTACTTC.

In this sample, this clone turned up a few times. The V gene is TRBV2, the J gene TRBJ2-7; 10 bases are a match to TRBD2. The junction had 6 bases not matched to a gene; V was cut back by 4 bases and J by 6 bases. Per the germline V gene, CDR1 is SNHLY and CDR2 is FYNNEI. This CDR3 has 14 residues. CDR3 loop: CASSVSGGASEQYF. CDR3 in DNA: TGTGCCAGCAGTGTCAGCGGGGGGGCGTCCGAGCAGTACTTC.

In DNA form, the CDR3 reads TGTGCCAGCAGTCGGTCGTTGGACACTGAAGCTTTCTTT. Translated, it gives CASSRSLDTEAFF. The rearrangement joins TRBV3-1 (or the pseudogene TRBV3-2) to TRBJ1-1; D gene ambiguous. There are 13 residues in the CDR3. The germline V gene encodes CDR1 LGHDT and CDR2 YNNKEL (reference sequence). V was pared by 6 bases and J by 3 bases, with 11 bases between.

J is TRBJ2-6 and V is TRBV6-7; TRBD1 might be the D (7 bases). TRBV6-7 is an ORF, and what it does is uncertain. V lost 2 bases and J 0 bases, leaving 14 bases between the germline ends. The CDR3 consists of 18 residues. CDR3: CASSYRGRDLSGANVLTF. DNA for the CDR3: TGTGCCAGCAGTTACAGGGGGCGGGACCTCTCTGGGGCCAACGTCCTGACTTTC.

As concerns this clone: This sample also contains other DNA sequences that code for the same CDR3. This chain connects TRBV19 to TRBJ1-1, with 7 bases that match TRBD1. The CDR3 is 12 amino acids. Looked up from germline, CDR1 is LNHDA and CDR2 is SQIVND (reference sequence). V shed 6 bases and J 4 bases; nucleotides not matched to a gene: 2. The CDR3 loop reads CASRRQGTEAFF. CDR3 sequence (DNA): TGTGCCAGTAGGAGACAGGGCACTGAAGCTTTCTTT.

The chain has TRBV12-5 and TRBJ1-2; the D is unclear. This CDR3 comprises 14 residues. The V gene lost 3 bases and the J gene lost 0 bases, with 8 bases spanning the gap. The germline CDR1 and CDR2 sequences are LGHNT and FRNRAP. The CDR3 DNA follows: TGTGCTAGTGGTTTACGGGGAGCTAACTATGGCTACACCTTC. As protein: CASGLRGANYGYTF.

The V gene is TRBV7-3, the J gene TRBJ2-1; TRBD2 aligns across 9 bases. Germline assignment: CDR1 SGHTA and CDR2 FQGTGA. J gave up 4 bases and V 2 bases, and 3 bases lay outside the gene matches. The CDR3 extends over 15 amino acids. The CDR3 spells CASSLGLAGYNEQFF. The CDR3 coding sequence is TGTGCCAGCAGCTTAGGGCTAGCGGGGTACAATGAGCAGTTCTTC.

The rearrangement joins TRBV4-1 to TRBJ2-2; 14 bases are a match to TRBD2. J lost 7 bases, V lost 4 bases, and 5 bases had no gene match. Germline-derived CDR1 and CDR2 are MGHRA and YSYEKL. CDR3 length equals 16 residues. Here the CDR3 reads CASSLEGLAGDGELFF. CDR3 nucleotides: TGCGCCAGCAGCCTCGAGGGACTAGCGGGGGACGGGGAGCTGTTTTTT.

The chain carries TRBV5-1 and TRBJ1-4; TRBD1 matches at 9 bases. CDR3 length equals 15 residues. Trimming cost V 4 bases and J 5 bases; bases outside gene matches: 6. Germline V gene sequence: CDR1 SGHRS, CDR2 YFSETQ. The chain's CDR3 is CASSQLGTGNEKLFF. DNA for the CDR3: TGCGCCAGCAGCCAGCTGGGGACAGGGAATGAAAAACTGTTTTTT.

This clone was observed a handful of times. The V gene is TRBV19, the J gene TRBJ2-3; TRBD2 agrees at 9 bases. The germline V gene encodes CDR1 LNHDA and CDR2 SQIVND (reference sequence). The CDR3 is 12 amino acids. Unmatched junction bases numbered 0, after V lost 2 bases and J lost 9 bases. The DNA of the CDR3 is TGTGCCAGTAGTATACTAGCGGGGACGCAGTATTTT. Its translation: CASSILAGTQYF.

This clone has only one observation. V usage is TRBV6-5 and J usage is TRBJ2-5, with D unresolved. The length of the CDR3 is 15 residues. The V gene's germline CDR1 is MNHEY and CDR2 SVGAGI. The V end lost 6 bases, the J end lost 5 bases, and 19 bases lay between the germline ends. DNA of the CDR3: TGTGCCAGCAGCGACGTACGCGACACGGTTGAGACCCAGTACTTC. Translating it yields CASSDVRDTVETQYF.